Following are 19 T cell receptor beta chains from one sample sequenced in a study of cytomegalovirus exposure and HLA in healthy donors. Here immunoSEQ multiplex PCR was the method, and the copy in TCRdb shows in-frame clones only, minus some. The sample comprises about 73,000 clones, about 93% of which are singletons, and 3% to 3.5% rests with the top ten. The sample consisted of PBMCs. The source of these receptors is a woman younger than 35 in good health and CMV-seropositive.

A note on this clone: One end of the junction does not line up with germline, which may come from a read error. The V call is TRBV14, the J call TRBJ2-2; no definite D call. The CDR3 contains 14 residues. Germline V gives CDR1 SGHDN, CDR2 FVKESK. This CDR3 is CASSHYWNSGELFF. The DNA for the CDR3 is TGTGCCAGCAGCCATTACTGGAACAGCGGGGAGCTGTTTTTT.

The chain uses TRBV18 and TRBJ2-5; tentatively, D is TRBD1 (5 bases). CDR1 is KGHSH, CDR2 LQKENI, per germline. CDR3 length: 17 residues. V dropped 3 bases and J dropped 2 bases, with 19 bases sitting between them. CDR3 sequence reads: CASSPLLYQGTQETQYF. As DNA, the CDR3 is TGTGCCAGCTCACCCCTACTCTATCAGGGCACACAAGAGACCCAGTACTTC.

The chain uses TRBV4-2 and TRBJ2-3; D might be TRBD2 (5 bases). From germline, CDR1 is LGHNA and CDR2 YNFKEQ. The CDR3 loop spans 16 amino acids. Deletions cut 0 bases from V and 2 bases from J, with 12 bases between. CDR3 DNA sequence: TGTGCCAGCAGCCAAGACCCTCTCCGGGACACAGATACGCAGTATTTT. The encoded protein is CASSQDPLRDTDTQYF.

In its sample, this clone was seen once. The rearrangement links TRBV28 to TRBJ1-4, with D maybe TRBD1 (5 bases). Trimming removed 6 bases at V and 8 bases at J, with 16 bases between. The germline CDR1 and CDR2 sequences are MDHEN and SYDVKM. This CDR3 is 14 amino acids long. The CDR3 here is CASRGGGAGEKLFF. The CDR3 DNA is TGTGCCAGCAGGGGCGGCGGGGCAGGGGAAAAACTGTTTTTT.

The rearrangement links TRBV5-4 to TRBJ1-2; no reliable D call. Deletions cut 0 bases from V and 1 base from J, with 13 bases between. The CDR3 length is 16 residues. Germline V CDR1 and CDR2: SGHNT, YYREEE (reference sequence). CDR3 residues: CASSLEIPGLNYGYTF. For the CDR3, the DNA is TGTGCCAGCAGCTTGGAAATTCCAGGCCTTAACTATGGCTACACCTTC.

The V call is TRBV5-4, the J call TRBJ2-3; the match to TRBD1 covers 9 bases. In germline, CDR1 is SGHNT, CDR2 YYREEE (reference sequence). The CDR3 covers 15 residues. V trimming: 4 bases; J trimming: 1 base; junction bases outside the gene matches: 4. The CDR3 DNA is TGTGCCAGCAGCGCCAGGACAGGGGGCACAGATACGCAGTATTTT. Translation: CASSARTGGTDTQYF.

The chain combines TRBV18 with TRBJ2-3; 7 bases match TRBD1. Germline CDR1 KGHSH, CDR2 LQKENI. There are 15 residues in the CDR3. Trimming removed 4 bases from V and 2 bases from J; junction bases left unmatched: 6. The CDR3 spells CASSRSTGATDTQYF. The CDR3 region has the DNA TGTGCCAGCTCACGCAGCACAGGGGCCACAGATACGCAGTATTTT. Full variable domain (missing parts from reference TRBV18 and TRBJ2-3): NAGVMQNPRHLVRRRGQEARLRCSPMKGHSHVYWYRQLPEEGLKFMVYLQKENIIDESGMPKERFSAEFPKEGPSILRIQQVVRGDSAAYFCASSRSTGATDTQYFGPGTRLTVL.

This clone was counted a single time. The rearrangement uses TRBV28 and TRBJ1-2; 7 positions agree with TRBD1. With 4 bases clipped from V and 8 bases from J, the junction kept 4 bases outside the gene matches. CDR1 MDHEN and CDR2 SYDVKM come from the germline V gene. There are 12 residues in the CDR3. Here the CDR3 DNA reads TGTGCCAGCAGTTACAGGGGAACAGGCTACACCTTC. Amino acids: CASSYRGTGYTF.

This chain connects TRBV19 to TRBJ1-1; 8 positions match TRBD1. This CDR3 spans 13 amino acids. Germline V gene data show CDR1 as LNHDA and CDR2 as SQIVND (reference sequence). The J segment lost 9 bases and the V segment lost 3 bases, leaving 6 bases of the junction unmatched. As DNA, the CDR3 is TGTGCCAGTAGTATCTCAGGGGGCGTTCAAGCTTTCTTT. Its protein product is CASSISGGVQAFF.

The V and J genes are TRBV7-8 and TRBJ2-5, with D possibly being TRBD1 (6 bases). CDR3 length: 14 residues. Germline CDR1 reads SGHVS; CDR2 reads FQNEAQ. The V gene lost 10 bases and the J gene lost 6 bases, with 21 bases spanning the gap. The CDR3 sequence: CATMLKTGHKTQYF. The CDR3 nucleotides are TGTGCCACCATGCTGAAGACAGGTCATAAGACCCAGTACTTC.

The V and J genes are TRBV5-4 and TRBJ2-7, with TRBD1 identical over 8 bases. The junction had 5 bases not matched to a gene; V was cut back by 3 bases and J by 3 bases. There are 14 residues in the CDR3. CDR1 is SGHNT and CDR2 is YYREEE in the germline V gene (reference sequence). The DNA for the CDR3 is TGTGCCAGCAGCTCGGGCAGGGGGCTCTACGAGCAGTACTTC. Amino acids: CASSSGRGLYEQYF.

The chain has TRBV5-6 and TRBJ1-5; 10 bases line up with TRBD1. The CDR3 covers 16 residues. The germline gives CDR1 SGHDT, CDR2 YYEEEE. V trimming: 4 bases; J trimming: 4 bases; junction bases outside the gene matches: 8. DNA of the CDR3: TGTGCCAGCAGCAAAATCCTGGGACAGGGGAATCAGCCCCAGCATTTT. It specifies CASSKILGQGNQPQHF.

The chain combines TRBV4-1 with TRBJ2-7; 7 nucleotides match TRBD2. The ends lost 4 bases at V and 4 bases at J; junction bases unmatched: 13. This CDR3 spans 16 amino acids. The germline V gene encodes CDR1 MGHRA and CDR2 YSYEKL. This CDR3 is CASSPLVGGRGYEQYF. In DNA, the CDR3 is TGCGCCAGCAGCCCCTTGGTGGGAGGGAGGGGATACGAGCAGTACTTC.

The chain joins TRBV6-1 to TRBJ1-1; D is perhaps TRBD1 (6 bases). The V and J ends lost 6 bases and 0 bases respectively, with 14 bases between them. From germline, CDR1 is MNHNS and CDR2 SASEGT. There are 15 residues in the CDR3. In DNA, the CDR3 is TGTGCCAGCAGATCGCCGGGACAAGTGAACACTGAAGCTTTCTTT. Its protein is CASRSPGQVNTEAFF.

The V call is TRBV20-1, the J call TRBJ1-5; 7 bases match TRBD1. Trimming took 6 bases from V and 7 from J; bases not matched to a gene: 3. The length of the CDR3 is 11 residues. Per the germline V gene, CDR1 is DFQATT and CDR2 is SNEGSKA (reference sequence). The CDR3 loop is CSAEGQQPQHF. Written as DNA, the CDR3 is TGCAGTGCGGAGGGACAGCAGCCCCAGCATTTT.

The rearrangement links TRBV7-2 to TRBJ2-3; D call uncertain. Germline CDR1 SGHTA, CDR2 FQGNSA. The V end was cut by 6 bases, the J end by 5 bases, with 18 bases between. The CDR3 is 15 residues long. CDR3 loop: CASRQTSIKIDTQYF. The CDR3 region has the DNA TGTGCCAGCAGGCAGACTTCCATTAAGATAGATACGCAGTATTTT.

This chain uses TRBV6-5 with TRBJ2-7, with D tentatively TRBD1 (6 bases). CDR1 and CDR2 (germline): MNHEY, SVGAGI. Trimming stripped 6 bases from V and 2 bases from J, with 11 bases between. CDR3 length: 13 amino acids. DNA for the CDR3: TGTGCCAGCAGCTTAAAGGGGGCCTACGAGCAGTACTTC. Protein: CASSLKGAYEQYF.

The rearrangement links TRBV18 to TRBJ1-2; TRBD1 matches at 8 bases. This CDR3 is built from 13 residues. Germline V gene data show CDR1 as KGHSH and CDR2 as LQKENI. V lost 3 bases and J lost 7; bases outside the gene matches: 4. CDR3 region: CASSPTGEGGYTF. The CDR3 bases are TGTGCCAGCTCACCGACAGGGGAGGGTGGCTACACCTTC.

The V gene is TRBV20-1, the J gene TRBJ1-3; weak D call: TRBD1 (6 bases). The germline gives CDR1 DFQATT, CDR2 SNEGSKA (reference sequence). Trimming took 7 bases from V and 4 from J, leaving 8 bases between them. The length of the CDR3 is 11 residues. The CDR3, as DNA: TGCAGTGGGACAGAAGGAAACACCATATATTTT. Translation: CSGTEGNTIYF.